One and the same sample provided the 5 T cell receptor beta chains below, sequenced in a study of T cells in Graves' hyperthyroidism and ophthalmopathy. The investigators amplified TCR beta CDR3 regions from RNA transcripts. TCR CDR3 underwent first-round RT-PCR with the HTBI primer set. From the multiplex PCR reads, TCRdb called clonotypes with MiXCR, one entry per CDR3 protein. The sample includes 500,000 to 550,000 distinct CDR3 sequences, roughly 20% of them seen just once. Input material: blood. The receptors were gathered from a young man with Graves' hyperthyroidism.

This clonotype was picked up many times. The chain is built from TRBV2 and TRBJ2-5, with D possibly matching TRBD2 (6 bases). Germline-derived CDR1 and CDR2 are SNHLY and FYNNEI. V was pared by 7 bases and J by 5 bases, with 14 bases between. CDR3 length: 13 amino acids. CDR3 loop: CASNGGAGETQYF. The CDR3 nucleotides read TGTGCCAGCAACGGCGGGGCTGGGGAGACCCAGTACTTC. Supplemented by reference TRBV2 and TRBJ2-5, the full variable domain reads EPEVTQTPSHQVTQMGQEVILRCVPISNHLYFYWYRQILGQKVEFLVSFYNNEISEKSEIFDDQFSVERPDGSNFTLKIRSTKLEDSAMYFCASNGGAGETQYFGPGTRLLVL.

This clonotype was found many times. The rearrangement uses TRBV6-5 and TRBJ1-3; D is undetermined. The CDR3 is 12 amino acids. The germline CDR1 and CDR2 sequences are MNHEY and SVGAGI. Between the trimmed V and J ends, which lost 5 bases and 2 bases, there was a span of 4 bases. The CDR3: CASSHPGNTIYF. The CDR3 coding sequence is TGTGCCAGCAGTCACCCTGGAAACACCATATATTTT.

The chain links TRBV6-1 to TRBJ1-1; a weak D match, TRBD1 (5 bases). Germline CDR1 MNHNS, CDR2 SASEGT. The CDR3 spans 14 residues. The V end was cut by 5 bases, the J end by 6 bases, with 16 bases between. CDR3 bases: TGTGCCAGCAGTACCCCCGGGCAGGGCGCTGAAGCTTTCTTT. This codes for CASSTPGQGAEAFF.

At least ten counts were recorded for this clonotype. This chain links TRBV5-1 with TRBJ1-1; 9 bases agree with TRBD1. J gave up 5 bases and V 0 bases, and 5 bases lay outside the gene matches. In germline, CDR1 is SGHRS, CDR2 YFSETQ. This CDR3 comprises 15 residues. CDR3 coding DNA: TGCGCCAGCAGCTTGGGGGGGACAGGGAGGACTGAAGCTTTCTTT. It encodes CASSLGGTGRTEAFF.

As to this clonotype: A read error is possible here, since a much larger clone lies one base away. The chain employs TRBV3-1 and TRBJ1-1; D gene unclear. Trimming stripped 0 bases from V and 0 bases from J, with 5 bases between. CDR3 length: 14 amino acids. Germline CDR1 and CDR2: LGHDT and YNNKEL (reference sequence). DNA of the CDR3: TGTGCCAGCAGCCAAGATGAGATGAACACTGAAGCTTTCTTT. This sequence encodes CASSQDEMNTEAFF.